The clone carrying this T cell receptor (beta chain) was seen a few times. The germline V gene encodes CDR1 SQVTM and CDR2 ANQGSEA. The CDR3 runs to 13 residues. V was pared by 7 bases and J by 6 bases, with 8 bases of the junction left unmatched. Generated by immunoSEQ multiplex PCR, the TCRdb table keeps only in-frame clones and is missing some. Of about 170,000 clones in the sample, over 80% were seen once. This specimen comes from a study of blood T cell repertoires in COVID-19. The sequence was collected from a woman between 45 and 60 years old who had recovered from COVID-19. The chain couples TRBV29-1 to TRBJ2-1, with TRBD2 matching over 8 bases. What was sequenced was PBMCs or T cells enriched from blood (not recorded which). The CDR3 loop is CSGGTRNTNEQFF. The CDR3 bases are TGCAGCGGCGGGACTAGGAATACCAATGAGCAGTTCTTC.